Below are 24 T cell receptor beta chains sequenced from a single sample in a study of human T cells and chemical hapten exposure. This sample's time point: patch test 2, 6 weeks after DPC sensitization. Treatment defined: therapeutic diphenylcyclopropenone sensitization with weekly scalp DPC. TCRdb redid the calling of the RACE reads with MiXCR, one entry per CDR3 protein. Found here are over 60,000 distinct CDR3 sequences, approximately 10% of them singletons; the top ten hold roughly 7%. This material consisted of whole blood, taken in connection with sensitization to the hapten diphenylcyclopropenone (DPC). Every receptor here comes from a woman in her fifties or sixties with alopecia areata. Some clones in this sample may be carry-over from other donors' samples.

In its sample, this clonotype was seen a few times. The chain has TRBV7-3 and TRBJ2-5; a possible D gene is TRBD2 (6 bases). From germline, CDR1 is SGHTA and CDR2 FQGTGA. V lost 1 base and J 2 bases, leaving 14 bases between the germline ends. The CDR3 is 16 amino acids. The CDR3 protein is CASSLRGNSGQETQYF. CDR3 DNA: TGTGCCAGCAGCTTAAGGGGGAATAGCGGACAAGAGACCCAGTACTTC.

This clonotype showed up many times. The chain links TRBV12-3 or TRBV12-4 to TRBJ2-7; the match to TRBD1 covers 9 bases. This CDR3 is built from 15 residues. V dropped 0 bases and J dropped 6; count of bases not matched to a gene: 6. The CDR3 DNA reads as TGTGCCAGCAGTTTAGCCCCGGGACAGGGTCGCGAGCAGTACTTC. This sequence encodes CASSLAPGQGREQYF.

The rearrangement uses TRBV29-1 and TRBJ2-7; D is possibly TRBD2 (5 bases). The CDR3 is made up of 11 amino acids. Germline V lookup: CDR1 SQVTM, CDR2 ANQGSEA. The V and J ends lost 4 bases and 7 bases respectively, with 11 bases between them. The CDR3 region has the DNA TGCAGCGTTGGGACCGGGGTTGAGCAGTACTTC. Translating gives CSVGTGVEQYF.

In this sample, this clonotype turned up many times. The chain combines TRBV27 with TRBJ2-7; possibly TRBD1 or TRBD2 for D (6 bases each). V lost 5 bases and J 0 bases, leaving 17 bases between the germline ends. This CDR3 spans 16 amino acids. Germline CDR1 is MNHEY and CDR2 is SMNVEV (reference sequence). In DNA form, the CDR3 reads TGTGCCAGCAGTCTTAACGGGGGCATGAGCTCCTACGAGCAGTACTTC. Translation: CASSLNGGMSSYEQYF.

This clonotype has a handful of counts. The chain joins TRBV29-1 to TRBJ1-1, with D maybe TRBD1 (5 bases). The V gene's germline CDR1 is SQVTM and CDR2 ANQGSEA. Trimming took off 1 base at V and 3 bases at J, with 6 bases between the two ends. The CDR3 is 12 residues long. This chain's CDR3 is CSVEGRDTEAFF. The CDR3 DNA is TGCAGCGTTGAAGGCAGGGACACTGAAGCTTTCTTT.

The chain combines TRBV3-1 with TRBJ1-1, with D tentatively TRBD1 (5 bases). CDR1 is LGHDT, CDR2 YNNKEL, per germline (reference sequence). V was pared by 1 base and J by 0 bases, with 9 bases between. The CDR3 runs to 15 residues. The CDR3 loop reads CASSQGDQMNTEAFF. The CDR3, as DNA: TGTGCCAGCAGCCAAGGGGACCAAATGAACACTGAAGCTTTCTTT.

The chain recombines TRBV20-1 with TRBJ2-1, with 9 bases identical to TRBD2. CDR3 length: 13 amino acids. Trimming removed 5 bases from V and 14 bases from J; junction bases left unmatched: 13. Germline lookup yields CDR1 DFQATT and CDR2 SNEGSKA (reference sequence). In nucleotides, the CDR3 is TGCAGTGCTTTTAGAGCTAGCGGGGTGGAAAAGTTCTTC. Translation gives CSAFRASGVEKFF.

At least ten counts were recorded for this clonotype. The chain couples TRBV12-3 or TRBV12-4 to TRBJ1-2, with D perhaps TRBD1 (5 bases). The CDR3 is 13 residues long. V lost 6 bases to trimming and J lost 5 bases, with 13 bases between them. This CDR3 is CASSSGIRYGYTF. The CDR3 DNA follows: TGTGCCAGCAGCTCAGGGATTCGGTATGGCTACACCTTC.

This clonotype was detected only a few times. The V call is TRBV12-3 or TRBV12-4, the J call TRBJ2-7, with D perhaps assigned TRBD1 or TRBD2 (5 bases each). V was pared by 8 bases and J by 3 bases, with 14 bases between. The CDR3 is 13 amino acids. Here the CDR3 DNA reads TGTGCCAGCGGGGCCCGGAGGCTCTACGAGCAGTACTTC. Its translation: CASGARRLYEQYF.

This clonotype was counted ten times or more. This chain links TRBV7-8 with TRBJ1-5, with 7 nucleotides matching TRBD1. V gave up 4 bases and J gave up 9 bases; unmatched junction bases: 9. This CDR3 spans 14 amino acids. From germline, CDR1 is SGHVS and CDR2 FQNEAQ. The CDR3, as DNA: TGTGCCAGCAGCTCAGGGACAGCCGCAGGGCCCCAGCATTTT. It specifies CASSSGTAAGPQHF.

This clonotype occurred many times. The genes are TRBV19 and TRBJ1-5; 10 bases line up with TRBD1. CDR3 length: 13 residues. Germline values: CDR1 LNHDA, CDR2 SQIVND (reference sequence). V trimming: 7 bases; J trimming: 8 bases; junction bases outside the gene matches: 5. The CDR3 nucleotides are TGTGCCAGTAATTTCGGACAGGGGGAGCCCCAGCATTTT. It is translated as CASNFGQGEPQHF.

This clonotype has a count of ten or more. This chain links TRBV7-6 with TRBJ2-2; the D gene is possibly TRBD1 (5 bases). Trimming stripped 5 bases from V and 0 bases from J, with 13 bases between. CDR3 size: 16 residues. CDR1 is SGHVS, CDR2 FNYEAQ, per germline. CDR3 protein: CASSRRAVTNTGELFF. As DNA, the CDR3 is TGTGCCAGCAGCCGCAGGGCAGTTACGAACACCGGGGAGCTGTTTTTT.

Many counts were recorded for this clonotype. The J gene is TRBJ2-2, the V gene TRBV5-1; 8 bases map to TRBD1. V lost 4 bases, J lost 3 bases, and 2 bases stayed unmatched. CDR3 length: 14 amino acids. Germline CDR1 SGHRS, CDR2 YFSETQ. The CDR3 DNA reads TGCGCCAGCAGCGACAGGGGCGACACCGGGGAGCTGTTTTTT. Translated: CASSDRGDTGELFF.

This clonotype was counted many times. V and J are TRBV5-1 and TRBJ2-3; D is unclear. With 0 bases removed from V and 1 base from J, the gap between germline ends came to 6 bases. The CDR3 is 14 residues long. Germline values: CDR1 SGHRS, CDR2 YFSETQ. This CDR3 reads CASSLDGRTDTQYF. CDR3 bases: TGCGCCAGCAGCTTGGACGGCCGCACAGATACGCAGTATTTT.

Ten or more counts support this clonotype. The rearrangement uses TRBV3-1 and TRBJ1-1; no clear D gene. Germline V gene sequence: CDR1 LGHDT, CDR2 YNNKEL (reference sequence). Trimming took off 3 bases at V and 3 bases at J, with 8 bases between the two ends. CDR3 length equals 13 residues. This CDR3 reads CASSHGEDTEAFF. In DNA, the CDR3 is TGTGCCAGCAGCCACGGGGAGGACACTGAAGCTTTCTTT. The variable domain in full, completed from reference TRBV3-1 and TRBJ1-1, reads DTAVSQTPKYLVTQMGNDKSIKCEQNLGHDTMYWYKQDSKKFLKIMFSYNNKELIINETVPNRFSPKSPDKAHLNLHINSLELGDSAVYFCASSHGEDTEAFFGQGTRLTVV.

This clonotype was found a few times. This chain connects TRBV7-2 to TRBJ2-3; 12 bases fit TRBD2. The CDR3 runs to 14 residues. CDR1 is SGHTA, CDR2 FQGNSA, per germline. V lost 6 bases and J lost 6; bases outside the gene matches: 4. DNA for the CDR3: TGTGCCAGCAGGCGGACTAGCGGGATGGATACGCAGTATTTT. This encodes CASRRTSGMDTQYF.

This clonotype was seen a few times. The gene calls are TRBV11-2 and TRBJ2-3; D gene unclear. Germline V lookup: CDR1 SGHAT, CDR2 FQNNGV. This CDR3 has 15 amino acids. V dropped 5 bases and J dropped 2 bases, with 14 bases sitting between them. The CDR3 region has the DNA TGTGCCAGCAGCCCTGCGGAGCTTAACACAGATACGCAGTATTTT. Amino acid sequence: CASSPAELNTDTQYF.

This clonotype was recorded a few times. The rearrangement joins TRBV9 to TRBJ1-5; D is undetermined. The CDR3 length is 13 residues. V dropped 4 bases and J dropped 5 bases, with 10 bases sitting between them. In germline, CDR1 is SGDLS, CDR2 YYNGEE. The CDR3 protein is CASSLTTDQPQHF. Written as DNA, the CDR3 is TGTGCCAGCAGCTTAACGACTGATCAGCCCCAGCATTTT.

This clonotype was detected ten times or more. The chain recombines TRBV4-1 with TRBJ1-1; D possibly corresponds to TRBD1 (5 bases). Germline V gene data show CDR1 as MGHRA and CDR2 as YSYEKL. V lost 3 bases and J 1 base, leaving 9 bases between the germline ends. There are 14 residues in the CDR3. The CDR3 is CASSHDRTNTEAFF. CDR3 sequence (DNA): TGCGCCAGCAGCCACGACAGAACGAACACTGAAGCTTTCTTT.

This clonotype was found a few times. The rearrangement uses TRBV30 and TRBJ2-3, with TRBD2 matching 12 bases. Germline V CDR1 and CDR2: GTSNPN, SVGIG (reference sequence). There are 14 residues in the CDR3. J was trimmed by 6 bases and V by 0 bases; bases with no gene match: 1. As DNA, the CDR3 is TGTGCCTGGAGTGTACTAGCGGGAGGCGATACGCAGTATTTT. Translation gives CAWSVLAGGDTQYF.

The chain is built from TRBV7-6 and TRBJ2-3, with TRBD2 matching 8 bases. From germline, CDR1 is SGHVS and CDR2 FNYEAQ. With V trimmed by 5 bases and J by 2 bases, 9 bases remained unmatched. The CDR3 runs to 16 residues. The CDR3 sequence: CASSLNLAGPTDTQYF. The CDR3, as DNA: TGTGCCAGCAGCCTCAACCTAGCGGGCCCCACAGATACGCAGTATTTT.

This rearrangement joins TRBV6-5 to TRBJ1-6; a possible D gene is TRBD1 (5 bases). Germline CDR1 is MNHEY and CDR2 is SVGAGI. There are 13 residues in the CDR3. The germline V and J ends were trimmed by 2 bases and 15 bases, with 14 bases remaining between them. The CDR3 here is CASSYQGPAHLHF. The CDR3 bases are TGTGCCAGCAGTTACCAGGGCCCGGCCCACCTCCACTTT.

This clonotype occurred a few times. The chain carries TRBV4-2 and TRBJ2-1, with TRBD1 as a possible D gene (6 bases). The V end was cut by 0 bases, the J end by 9 bases, with 9 bases between. The CDR3 is made up of 13 amino acids. Germline CDR1 reads LGHNA; CDR2 reads YNFKEQ. This chain's CDR3 is CASSQEGAGEQFF. DNA of the CDR3: TGTGCCAGCAGCCAAGAGGGGGCGGGTGAGCAGTTCTTC.

As concerns this clonotype: This may stem from a read error, because a much larger clone lies one nucleotide away. The V call is TRBV11-3, the J call TRBJ2-3; D possibly corresponds to TRBD2 (5 bases). Germline V gives CDR1 SGHNT, CDR2 YENEEA. This CDR3 comprises 14 residues. Trimming left V 1 base short and J 5 bases short, with 10 bases between. CDR3 bases: TGTGCCAGCAGCTTAGGAGGGTTGGGAGATACGCAGTATTTT. Its protein product is CASSLGGLGDTQYF.